This T cell receptor (beta chain) was sequenced in a study of identical twins. Study findings and constraints: The conclusions drew on cross-sectional statistical analysis instead of tracking the same donors. For zero-insertion analyses, partial confounding could come from invariant MAIT and iNKT cells.

One entry per CDR3 protein results from TCRdb running MiXCR on the 5' RACE reads. The sample lists approximately 280,000 distinct CDR3 sequences; 6.5% to 9.5% were seen once. Only a few counts were recorded for this clonotype. Antigen specificity is unknown. Germline V gene lookup returns CDR1 SGHNT and CDR2 YYREEE (reference sequence). This CDR3 spans 15 amino acids. Trimming left V 0 bases short and J 4 bases short, with 11 bases between. These data also featured in a second study, about yellow fever vaccine responses in identical twins.

The V gene is TRBV5-4, the J gene TRBJ2-1; maybe TRBD1 (6 bases). This clonotype was obtained from a woman under 30 in good health. The sequenced sample was memory (CD45RO+) T cells sorted from blood. The CDR3 region is CASSLAGVRYNEQFF. The CDR3, as DNA: TGTGCCAGCAGCTTGGCAGGGGTTCGGTACAATGAGCAGTTCTTC. The variable domain in full, completed from reference TRBV5-4 and TRBJ2-1, reads ETGVTQSPTHLIKTRGQQVTLRCSSQSGHNTVSWYQQALGQGPQFIFQYYREEENGRGNFPPRFSGLQFPNYSSELNVNALELDDSALYLCASSLAGVRYNEQFFGPGTRLTVL.